This T cell receptor beta chain was identified during a study of shared clonotypes between healthy human individuals. The study, taken as a whole, reports: Naive CD4 clonotypes overlapped across a handful of donors at roughly 5%. Only a few donors were included, so the genetic and exposure-history diversity represented was limited. Non-shared clonotypes had lower generation probabilities than those shared by all four donors.

Comments on this clone: Its specificity is unknown.

CDR1 SNHLY and CDR2 FYNNEI come from the germline V gene. Trimming pared 7 bases from V and 0 bases from J, leaving 16 bases between. The CDR3 has 15 residues. CD45RO-negative CD8 cells positively selected for CCR7 made up the naive population, which excluded terminally differentiated effector memory CD45RA+ cells. The authors split each subset's genomic DNA evenly across several immunoSEQ plates. The table came from immunoSEQ multiplex PCR; TCRdb's copy has only in-frame clones and leaves some out. The repertoire holds nearly 2 million clones, with about 95% as singletons. The TCR comes from a man aged 18 to 30 in good health. The genes are TRBV2 and TRBJ2-7; D may be TRBD2 (5 bases). The sample taken for sequencing was naive CD8+ T cells sorted from blood. CDR3 residues: CASKGGFGGSYEQYF. Written as DNA, the CDR3 is TGTGCCAGCAAAGGAGGCTTCGGTGGCTCCTACGAGCAGTACTTC.